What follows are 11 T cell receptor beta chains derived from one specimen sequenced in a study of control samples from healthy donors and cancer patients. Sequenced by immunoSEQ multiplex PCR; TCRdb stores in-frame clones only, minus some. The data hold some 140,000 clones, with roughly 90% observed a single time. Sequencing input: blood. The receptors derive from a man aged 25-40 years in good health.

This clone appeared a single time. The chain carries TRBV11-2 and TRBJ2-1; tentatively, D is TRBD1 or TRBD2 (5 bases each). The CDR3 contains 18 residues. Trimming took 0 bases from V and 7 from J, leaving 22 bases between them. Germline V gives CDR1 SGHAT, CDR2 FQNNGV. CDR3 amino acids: CASSLDSSRGDLTNEQFF. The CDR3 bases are TGTGCCAGCAGCTTAGACTCGTCTAGAGGGGACCTGACGAATGAGCAGTTCTTC. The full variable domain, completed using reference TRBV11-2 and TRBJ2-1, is EAGVAQSPRYKIIEKRQSVAFWCNPISGHATLYWYQQILGQGPKLLIQFQNNGVVDDSQLPKDRFSAERLKGVDSTLKIQPAKLEDSAVYLCASSLDSSRGDLTNEQFFGPGTRLTVL.

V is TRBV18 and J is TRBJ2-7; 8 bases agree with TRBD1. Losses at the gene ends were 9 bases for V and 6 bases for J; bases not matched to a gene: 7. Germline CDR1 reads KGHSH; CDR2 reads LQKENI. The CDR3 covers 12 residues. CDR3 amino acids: CASSTGVSEQYF. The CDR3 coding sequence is TGTGCCAGTTCGACAGGGGTTAGCGAGCAGTACTTC.

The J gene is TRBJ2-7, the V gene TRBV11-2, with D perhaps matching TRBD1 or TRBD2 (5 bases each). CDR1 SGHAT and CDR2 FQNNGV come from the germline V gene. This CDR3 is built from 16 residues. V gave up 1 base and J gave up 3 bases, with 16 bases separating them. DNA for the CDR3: TGTGCCAGCAGCTTAGTCGTAAGGGACGGAAGCTACGAGCAGTACTTC. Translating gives CASSLVVRDGSYEQYF.

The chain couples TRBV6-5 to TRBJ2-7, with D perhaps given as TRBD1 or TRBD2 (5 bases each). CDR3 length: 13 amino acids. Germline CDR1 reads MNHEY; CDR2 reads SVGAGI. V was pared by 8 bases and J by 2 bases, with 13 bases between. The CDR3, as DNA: TGTGCCAGCTCACCGGGACCTACCTACGAGCAGTACTTC. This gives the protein CASSPGPTYEQYF.

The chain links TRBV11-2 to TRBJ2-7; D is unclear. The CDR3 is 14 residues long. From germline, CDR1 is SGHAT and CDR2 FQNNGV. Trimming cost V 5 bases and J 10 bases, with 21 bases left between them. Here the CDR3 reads CASSPGDSVMGQYF. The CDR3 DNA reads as TGTGCCAGCAGCCCAGGAGACTCCGTTATGGGCCAGTACTTC. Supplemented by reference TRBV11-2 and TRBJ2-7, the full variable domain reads EAGVAQSPRYKIIEKRQSVAFWCNPISGHATLYWYQQILGQGPKLLIQFQNNGVVDDSQLPKDRFSAERLKGVDSTLKIQPAKLEDSAVYLCASSPGDSVMGQYFGPGTRLTVT.

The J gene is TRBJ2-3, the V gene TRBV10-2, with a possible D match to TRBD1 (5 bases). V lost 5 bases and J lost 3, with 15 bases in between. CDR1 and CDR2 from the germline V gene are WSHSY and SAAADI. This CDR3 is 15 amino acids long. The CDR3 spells CASSSTVIETDTQYF. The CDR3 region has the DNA TGCGCCAGCAGTTCGACAGTGATAGAAACAGATACGCAGTATTTT.

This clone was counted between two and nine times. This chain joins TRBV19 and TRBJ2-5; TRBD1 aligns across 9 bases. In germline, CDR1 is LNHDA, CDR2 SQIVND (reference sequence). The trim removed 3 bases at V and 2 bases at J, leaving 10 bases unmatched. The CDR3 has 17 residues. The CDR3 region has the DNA TGTGCCAGTAGTATTGGGTTTAACGGACAGGGGCAAGAGACCCAGTACTTC. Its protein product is CASSIGFNGQGQETQYF.

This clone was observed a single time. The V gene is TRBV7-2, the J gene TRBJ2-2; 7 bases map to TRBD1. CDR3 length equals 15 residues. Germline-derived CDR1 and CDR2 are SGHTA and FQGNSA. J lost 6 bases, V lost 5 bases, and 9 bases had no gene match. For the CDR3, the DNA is TGTGCCAGCAGCCCTCAGACAGGGTTGGCCGGGGAGCTGTTTTTT. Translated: CASSPQTGLAGELFF.

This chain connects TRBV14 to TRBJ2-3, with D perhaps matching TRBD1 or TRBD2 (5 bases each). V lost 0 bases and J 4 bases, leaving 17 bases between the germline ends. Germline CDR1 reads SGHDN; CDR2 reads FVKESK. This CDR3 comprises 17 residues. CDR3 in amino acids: CASSQEVGPRLADTQYF. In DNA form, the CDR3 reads TGTGCCAGCAGCCAAGAAGTGGGACCACGACTTGCAGATACGCAGTATTTT.

CDR3 residues: CSVEDYEKLFF. As DNA, the CDR3 is TGCAGCGTTGAAGATTATGAAAAACTGTTTTTT. The chain joins TRBV29-1 to TRBJ1-4; no clear D gene. V lost 0 bases, J lost 6 bases, and 2 bases lay in between. Germline values: CDR1 SQVTM, CDR2 ANQGSEA. CDR3 length equals 11 residues.

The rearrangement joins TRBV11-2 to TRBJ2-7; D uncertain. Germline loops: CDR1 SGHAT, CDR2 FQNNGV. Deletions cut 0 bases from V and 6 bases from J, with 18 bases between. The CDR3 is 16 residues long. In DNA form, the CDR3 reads TGTGCCAGCAGCTTAGATTGGGCCGGCCCACGAGGCGAGCAGTACTTC. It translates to CASSLDWAGPRGEQYF.